Presented here are 6 T cell receptor beta chains from one specimen sequenced in a study of blood T cell repertoires in COVID-19. Sequenced by immunoSEQ multiplex PCR; TCRdb stores in-frame clones only, minus some. Of about 270,000 clones detected, 88% appear once; the ten largest clones hold over 2%. Sequenced material: PBMCs or T cells enriched from blood (not recorded which). These receptors came from a woman in her fifties or sixties in a cohort exposed to, infected with or recovered from COVID-19 (not recorded which).

V usage is TRBV11-1 and J usage is TRBJ2-1; D possibly corresponds to TRBD2 (6 bases). This CDR3 is built from 12 residues. The ends were cut back, 5 bases at V and 6 bases at J, with 8 bases in the middle. Looked up from germline, CDR1 is SGHAT and CDR2 is FQDESV (reference sequence). CDR3 residues: CASSSSGNEQFF. CDR3 bases: TGTGCCAGCAGCAGTAGCGGCAATGAGCAGTTCTTC.

The chain carries TRBV6-5 and TRBJ2-1; TRBD1 agrees at 11 bases. Germline V gene lookup returns CDR1 MNHEY and CDR2 SVGAGI. The length of the CDR3 is 15 residues. Trimming removed 7 bases from V and 6 bases from J; junction bases left unmatched: 8. The DNA of the CDR3 is TGTGCCAGCATCAAGGGACAGGGGGATCGCAATGAGCAGTTCTTC. It is translated as CASIKGQGDRNEQFF.

Points on this clone: One end of the junction fails to match germline, which may point to a read error. V is TRBV7-8 and J is TRBJ2-1; D unresolved. The CDR3 runs 15 residues. Per germline, CDR1 SGHVS and CDR2 FQNEAQ. CDR3 protein: CASSLVLSSYNEQFF. The CDR3, as DNA: TGTGCCAGCAGTTTAGTTCTTAGCTCCTACAATGAGCAGTTCTTC.

About this clone: The DNA is left out, because the CDR3 cannot be placed on it with certainty; the CDR3 is given as TCRdb lists it. This chain connects TRBV3-1 (or the pseudogene TRBV3-2) to TRBJ2-7; the D call in the table, TRBD1, was not verified against the DNA. Termini included, the CDR3 measures 14 amino acids. Per germline, CDR1 LGHDT and CDR2 YNNKEL (reference sequence). The CDR3 is CASSSAWGQGIKYF.

Only a few counts were recorded for this clone. The chain is built from TRBV19 and TRBJ2-1; 8 bases match TRBD2. V shed 3 bases, J shed 0 bases, and the junction held 7 bases outside the gene matches. Looked up from germline, CDR1 is LNHDA and CDR2 is SQIVND (reference sequence). This CDR3 is 17 amino acids long. CDR3 DNA sequence: TGTGCCAGTAGTATTAGCGGGGTCCCTAGCTCCTACAATGAGCAGTTCTTC. It translates to CASSISGVPSSYNEQFF.

This rearrangement joins TRBV9 to TRBJ2-1; D is unresolved. The CDR3 has 14 residues. Looked up from germline, CDR1 is SGDLS and CDR2 is YYNGEE. V lost 0 bases and J lost 2, with 6 bases in between. Here the CDR3 reads CASSVGHTYNEQFF. Here the CDR3 DNA reads TGTGCCAGCAGCGTAGGGCACACCTACAATGAGCAGTTCTTC.